A selection of T cell receptor beta chains follows, all from one sample in a study of shared clonotypes between healthy human individuals. Profiling relied on immunoSEQ multiplex PCR, and the TCRdb table lists in-frame clones only, not all of them. This repertoire shows under 1 million clones, 92% found once; its top ten account for 20% to 30%. The sample comprised naive CD8+ T cells sorted from blood. The receptors were gathered from a man aged 25 to 40 in good health. The CDR3 runs from the conserved cysteine through the conserved F or W. D genes are given only for firm matches. Clone size is stated in some rows and not others, as once, few, many or a class when expanded.

j_call | v_call | clone_size | d_call | cdr3_aa | cdr3_nt
TRBJ2-5 | TRBV6-1 | - | TRBD2 | CASSDGTSGRPQETQYF | TGTGCCAGCAGTGACGGGACTAGCGGGCGACCCCAAGAGACCCAGTACTTC
TRBJ2-3 | TRBV28 | - | - | CASSFDAASTDTQYF | TGTGCCAGCAGTTTCGATGCGGCTAGCACAGATACGCAGTATTTT
TRBJ2-1 | TRBV7-9 | - | - | CASSLVAATNNEQFF | TGTGCCAGCAGCTTAGTTGCGGCTACTAACAATGAGCAGTTCTTC
TRBJ2-7 | TRBV5-1 | - | TRBD1 | CASSLPRQGRTYEQYF | TGCGCCAGCAGCTTGCCGCGACAGGGGCGAACCTACGAGCAGTACTTC
TRBJ2-3 | TRBV15 | - | - | CATSTLAGTSTDTQYF | TGTGCCACCAGCACGCTAGCTGGTACTAGCACAGATACGCAGTATTTT
TRBJ2-7 | TRBV28 | - | TRBD2 | CASSLLAGSTTGEQYF | TGTGCCAGCAGTTTACTAGCGGGATCCACTACGGGGGAGCAGTACTTC
TRBJ2-5 | TRBV7-6 | - | TRBD1 | CASSLFQGAAETQYF | TGTGCCAGCAGCTTATTTCAGGGGGCAGCGGAGACCCAGTACTTC
TRBJ2-1 | TRBV4-1 | - | - | CASLGQGGNEQFF | TGCGCCAGCTTAGGACAGGGAGGGAATGAGCAGTTCTTC
TRBJ2-3 | TRBV6-6 | - | - | CASSHVRSDTQYF | TGTGCCAGCAGCCACGTTAGGTCGGATACGCAGTATTTT
TRBJ2-5 | TRBV9 | - | TRBD2 | CASSPYSSGGGLAGLLGETQYF | TGTGCCAGCAGCCCTTATTCTTCGGGCGGGGGACTAGCGGGATTATTGGGAGAGACCCAGTACTTC
TRBJ2-1 | TRBV9 | - | TRBD2 | CASSVELANYNEQFF | TGTGCCAGCAGCGTAGAACTAGCGAACTACAATGAGCAGTTCTTC
TRBJ2-6 | TRBV7-9 | - | - | CASSGRISDLSGANVLTF | TGTGCCAGCAGCGGAAGGATTAGCGATCTCTCTGGGGCCAACGTCCTGACTTTC
TRBJ2-2 | TRBV7-6 | - | TRBD2 | CASSLGALVAGGSGELFF | TGTGCCAGCAGCTTAGGAGCCTTAGTAGCGGGAGGATCCGGGGAGCTGTTTTTT
TRBJ2-2 | TRBV7-9 | - | TRBD1 | CASSLVGTGGDTGELFF | TGTGCCAGCAGCTTAGTTGGGACAGGGGGAGACACCGGGGAGCTGTTTTTT
TRBJ2-1 | TRBV9 | - | - | CASSVGRVHPYNEQFF | TGTGCCAGCAGCGTAGGCAGGGTCCATCCCTACAATGAGCAGTTCTTC
TRBJ2-4 | TRBV11-2 | - | - | CASSLPTVARGAKNIQYF | TGTGCCAGCAGCTTACCTACGGTAGCGAGGGGAGCCAAAAACATTCAGTACTTC
TRBJ2-7 | TRBV5-5 | - | - | CASSLADGRGYEQYF | TGTGCCAGCAGCTTGGCCGACGGCAGGGGCTACGAGCAGTACTTC
TRBJ1-1 | TRBV28 | - | TRBD1 | CASKQGVNTEAFF | TGTGCCAGCAAGCAGGGGGTGAACACTGAAGCTTTCTTT
TRBJ2-1 | TRBV7-9 | - | - | CASSLRDGSSYNEQFF | TGTGCCAGCAGCTTAAGGGACGGGAGCTCCTACAATGAGCAGTTCTTC
TRBJ1-1 | TRBV6-6 | - | - | CASTASNTEAFF | TGTGCCAGTACGGCCTCGAACACTGAAGCTTTCTTT
TRBJ1-2 | TRBV30 | - | - | CAWSVERGTAF | TGTGCCTGGAGTGTCGAGAGGGGGACGGCCTTC
TRBJ2-7 | TRBV27 | - | TRBD1 | CASSSGGVPGPYEQYF | TGTGCCAGCAGCTCAGGGGGCGTACCTGGGCCCTACGAGCAGTACTTC
TRBJ2-7 | TRBV5-1 | - | - | CASSLGPGQRASGQYF | TGCGCCAGCAGCTTGGGACCGGGACAGCGGGCGTCCGGGCAGTACTTC
TRBJ2-7 | TRBV2 | once | - | CASSEYEQYF | TGTGCCAGCAGCGAATACGAGCAGTACTTC
TRBJ2-1 | TRBV6-6 | - | - | CASSYLTNEQFF | TGTGCCAGCAGTTACTTGACCAATGAGCAGTTCTTC
TRBJ2-5 | TRBV13 | - | - | CASSLGGLIQETQYF | TGTGCCAGCAGCTTAGGGGGACTCATCCAAGAGACCCAGTACTTC
TRBJ2-1 | TRBV7-9 | - | - | CASSSRVVSSYNEQFF | TGTGCCAGCAGCTCCCGGGTAGTGAGCTCCTACAATGAGCAGTTCTTC
TRBJ2-2 | TRBV5-6 | once | - | CASSLAGAVWTGELFF | TGTGCCAGCAGCTTAGCAGGGGCCGTTTGGACCGGGGAGCTGTTTTTT
TRBJ2-3 | TRBV11-2 | - | TRBD1 | CASSFRTGSMVRNTQYF | TGTGCCAGCAGCTTTCGGACAGGATCGATGGTGCGGAATACGCAGTATTTT
TRBJ1-4 | TRBV28 | once | - | CASKHRARLVNEKLFF | TGTGCCAGCAAGCATCGAGCACGGCTGGTTAATGAAAAACTGTTTTTT
TRBJ2-1 | TRBV27 | once | TRBD2 | CASSLSGSVNEQFF | TGTGCCAGCAGCCTAAGCGGGAGCGTGAATGAGCAGTTCTTC
TRBJ2-7 | TRBV27 | - | - | CASSLLGGGNYEQYF | TGTGCCAGCAGTTTATTAGGGGGAGGGAACTACGAGCAGTACTTC
TRBJ2-4 | TRBV11-2 | - | TRBD2 | CASRTSGSAGNIQYF | TGTGCCAGCAGAACTAGCGGGAGTGCGGGAAACATTCAGTACTTC
TRBJ2-5 | TRBV28 | - | TRBD1 | CASSSWAKTQGYQETQYF | TGTGCCAGCAGTTCTTGGGCTAAAACACAGGGGTACCAAGAGACCCAGTACTTC
TRBJ1-1 | TRBV12-5 | - | - | CASDPGTGTSMNTEAFF | TGTGCTAGTGACCCTGGGACCGGGACCTCAATGAACACTGAAGCTTTCTTT
TRBJ2-1 | TRBV7-2 | - | TRBD2 | CASAPSGAYNEQFF | TGTGCCAGCGCTCCTAGCGGGGCCTACAATGAGCAGTTCTTC
TRBJ2-5 | TRBV9 | once | TRBD2 | CASSATSGQETQYF | TGTGCCAGCAGCGCGACTAGCGGACAAGAGACCCAGTACTTC
TRBJ2-7 | TRBV29-1 | - | - | CSVESPDGYEQYF | TGCAGCGTTGAAAGCCCAGACGGCTACGAGCAGTACTTC
TRBJ2-5 | TRBV7-9 | - | - | CASSLAARGNQETQYF | TGTGCCAGCAGCTTAGCGGCCCGAGGCAACCAAGAGACCCAGTACTTC
TRBJ1-2 | TRBV2 | - | TRBD1 | CASSRTGAGDYGYTF | TGTGCCAGCAGTCGGACAGGGGCGGGAGACTATGGCTACACCTTC
TRBJ2-3 | TRBV5-4 | - | TRBD2 | CASSTWTSGSTDTQYF | TGTGCCAGCAGCACCTGGACTAGCGGGAGCACAGATACGCAGTATTTT
TRBJ2-1 | TRBV9 | - | TRBD2 | CASSVDGRVNNEQFF | TGTGCCAGCAGCGTAGACGGGAGGGTCAACAATGAGCAGTTCTTC
TRBJ2-2 | TRBV7-9 | - | TRBD1 | CASSKDRGGTGELFF | TGTGCCAGCAGTAAAGACAGGGGAGGCACCGGGGAGCTGTTTTTT
TRBJ2-7 | TRBV28 | - | - | CAITNRVSYEQYF | TGTGCCATAACTAACAGGGTCTCCTACGAGCAGTACTTC
TRBJ2-6 | TRBV9 | - | TRBD2 | CASSTSGSGANVLTF | TGTGCCAGCAGCACTAGCGGCTCTGGGGCCAACGTCCTGACTTTC
TRBJ2-7 | TRBV28 | - | - | CASTGWGAHEQYF | TGTGCCAGCACGGGTTGGGGGGCCCACGAGCAGTACTTC
TRBJ2-7 | TRBV15 | - | TRBD2 | CATSAGFSYEQYF | TGTGCCACCTCAGCGGGATTCTCTTACGAGCAGTACTTC
TRBJ2-3 | TRBV10-2 | - | TRBD1 | CASSPGTGDMIDTQYF | TGCGCCAGCAGTCCCGGGACAGGGGATATGATAGATACGCAGTATTTT
TRBJ2-6 | TRBV19 | - | TRBD1 | CASSTDRGSGANVLTF | TGTGCCAGTAGTACGGACAGGGGGTCTGGGGCCAACGTCCTGACTTTC